This T cell receptor beta chain was retrieved from a study of shared clonotypes between healthy human individuals. Study overall: Each donor had three CD4 naive, three CD4 memory, two CD8 naive and one CD8 memory plate.

The germline CDR1 and CDR2 sequences are MNHEY and SVGAGI. V lost 6 bases to trimming and J lost 4 bases, with 13 bases between them. The CDR3 runs 14 residues. Original data processing: Without quality scores, immunoSEQ junctional reads could not be filtered like full-length reads. Assay used: immunoSEQ multiplex PCR; TCRdb lists only in-frame clones, some missing. V, J and clone size are taken as reported in that table, and D and trimming were inferred from the DNA itself. The table records some 2 million clones, 90% to 95% of them present only once. Material: naive CD4+ T cells sorted from blood. Indicated subset: CD45RA+ positively selected. The sequence came from a young man in good health. The chain couples TRBV6-5 to TRBJ2-1; D perhaps matches TRBD2 (6 bases). CDR3: CASRAPGLYNEQFF. The CDR3 DNA follows: TGTGCCAGCAGAGCCCCGGGACTTTACAATGAGCAGTTCTTC.